These 11 T cell receptor beta chains share one sample of origin, sequenced in a study of cytomegalovirus exposure and HLA in healthy donors (dated by TCRdb to 2016 to 2017). Library prep was done by the immunoSEQ multiplex PCR assay. A mixture of 60 forward primers for TCR Vbeta segments and 13 reverse primers for TCR Jbeta segments was used in the multiplex PCR. The clones in this table, taken by TCRdb from immuneACCESS, are in-frame only. Not every clone is retained; where verified, under half of the shortfall comes from an unresolved V gene, and the cause of the rest is unknown. For this sample the table gives approximately 100,000 clones, of which approximately 78% were detected only once. The top ten clones comprise approximately 1.5% of the sample. Sequencing was done on a sample of PBMCs. The receptor set was obtained from a man aged 35-49 years in good health and CMV-seronegative.

This clone was seen more than once but under ten times. The V call is TRBV19, the J call TRBJ2-1; 8 nucleotides align to TRBD1. The junction had 6 bases not matched to a gene; V was cut back by 5 bases and J by 6 bases. The germline CDR1 and CDR2 sequences are LNHDA and SQIVND (reference sequence). The CDR3 is made up of 14 amino acids. The CDR3 DNA sequence: TGTGCCAGTAGTGCGGACAGGGCGACCAATGAGCAGTTCTTC. Its protein product is CASSADRATNEQFF. The variable domain in full, completed from reference TRBV19 and TRBJ2-1, reads DGGITQSPKYLFRKEGQNVTLSCEQNLNHDAMYWYRQDPGQGLRLIYYSQIVNDFQKGDIAEGYSVSREKKESFPLTVTSAQKNPTAFYLCASSADRATNEQFFGPGTRLTVL.

The rearrangement joins TRBV2 to TRBJ2-2; a possible D gene is TRBD1 (6 bases). The germline V and J ends were trimmed by 8 bases and 0 bases, with 16 bases remaining between them. Germline V gene data show CDR1 as SNHLY and CDR2 as FYNNEI. CDR3 length: 16 amino acids. In DNA form, the CDR3 reads TGTGCCAGCTTACAGGGACCCAACCCGAACACCGGGGAGCTGTTTTTT. As protein: CASLQGPNPNTGELFF.

The chain employs TRBV5-4 and TRBJ2-3; possible D gene TRBD2, 7 bases. The CDR3 runs 17 residues. CDR1 and CDR2 from the germline V gene are SGHNT and YYREEE (reference sequence). V was trimmed by 4 bases and J by 0 bases, leaving 18 bases between them. The chain's CDR3 is CASSRYRGGRSTDTQYF. CDR3 sequence (DNA): TGTGCCAGCAGCCGATATAGGGGGGGCAGGAGCACAGATACGCAGTATTTT.

This sequence joins TRBV6-1 and TRBJ1-6, with a weak D call TRBD1 (5 bases). This CDR3 has 13 amino acids. CDR1 and CDR2 from the germline V gene are MNHNS and SASEGT. With 1 base removed from V and 15 bases from J, the gap between germline ends came to 13 bases. CDR3: CASSEGTPSVLHF. The CDR3 DNA reads TGTGCCAGCAGTGAAGGGACACCATCGGTCCTCCACTTT.

The chain joins TRBV10-1 to TRBJ2-2; possible D gene TRBD1, 5 bases. In germline, CDR1 is WNHNN, CDR2 SYGVQD (reference sequence). The CDR3 extends over 13 amino acids. Trimming cost V 5 bases and J 6 bases, with 10 bases left between them. CDR3 in amino acids: CASSMVGAGELFF. Here the CDR3 DNA reads TGCGCCAGCAGTATGGTAGGGGCCGGGGAGCTGTTTTTT.

The chain links TRBV7-8 to TRBJ1-2; no reliable D call. CDR1 is SGHVS and CDR2 is FQNEAQ in the germline V gene. CDR3 length equals 14 residues. V lost 1 base to trimming and J lost 4 bases, with 10 bases between them. The DNA of the CDR3 is TGTGCCAGCAGCTTAGAGCCCCGAGCCTATGGCTACACCTTC. Translating gives CASSLEPRAYGYTF.

This chain joins TRBV6-6 and TRBJ1-5, with D uncertain. V lost 4 bases, J lost 0 bases, and 4 bases lay in between. CDR3 length: 13 amino acids. The germline CDR1 and CDR2 sequences are MNHNY and SVGAGI (reference sequence). The CDR3, as DNA: TGTGCCAGCAGTTCCCGTAGCAATCAGCCCCAGCATTTT. This gives the protein CASSSRSNQPQHF.

The V and J genes are TRBV19 and TRBJ2-5, with D perhaps TRBD1 (6 bases). In germline, CDR1 is LNHDA, CDR2 SQIVND (reference sequence). The CDR3 covers 14 residues. V was clipped by 5 bases and J by 6 bases, with 16 bases between them. The CDR3 protein is CASSVTGNVKTQYF. In nucleotides, the CDR3 is TGTGCCAGTAGTGTCACAGGGAACGTGAAGACCCAGTACTTC.

This clone has a handful of counts. The chain joins TRBV19 to TRBJ2-5; possible D gene TRBD1, 6 bases. Trimming took 4 bases from V and 5 from J, leaving 8 bases between them. The CDR3 is 12 amino acids. In germline, CDR1 is LNHDA, CDR2 SQIVND (reference sequence). CDR3 nucleotides: TGTGCCAGTAGTACCCAGGGGGAGACCCAGTACTTC. Its translation: CASSTQGETQYF.

V and J are TRBV6-1 and TRBJ1-2, with 8 bases lining up with TRBD1. CDR3 length: 14 amino acids. The germline V gene has CDR1 MNHNS and CDR2 SASEGT. V trimming: 2 bases; J trimming: 7 bases; junction bases outside the gene matches: 6. This CDR3 is CASSERTGRRGYTF. Here the CDR3 DNA reads TGTGCCAGCAGTGAAAGGACAGGGCGCCGTGGCTACACCTTC.

This chain links TRBV5-4 with TRBJ2-1; the D gene is possibly TRBD1 (6 bases). Germline CDR1 SGHNT, CDR2 YYREEE (reference sequence). CDR3 length: 16 residues. V was trimmed by 4 bases and J by 6 bases, leaving 20 bases between them. CDR3 bases: TGTGCCAGCAGCCAGGGACACACAACTGGTGGCAATGAGCAGTTCTTC. Its protein product is CASSQGHTTGGNEQFF.